These 5 T cell receptor beta chains originate from one sample sequenced in a study of regulatory T cells in long-lasting Graves disease. Building the TCR beta libraries relied on iRepertoire HTBI primers, and CDR3 regions underwent Arm-PCR. TCRdb called the multiplex PCR reads again in MiXCR, with one record for every CDR3 protein. The sample has 360,000 or so distinct CDR3 sequences, 16% seen once. Specified time point: newly diagnosed GD, antithyroid drugs for less than 3 months. RNA extracted from PBMCs served as the sequencing template. The data also belong to a second study, concerning T cells in Graves' hyperthyroidism and ophthalmopathy.

Sequences were derived from peripheral blood mononuclear cells (PBMCs), sampled at new diagnosis, from a patient treated with antithyroid drugs. The receptors originated from a middle-aged man with Graves disease.

The V and J genes are TRBV29-1 and TRBJ2-3; 8 bases line up with TRBD1. Trimming removed 6 bases from V and 0 bases from J; junction bases left unmatched: 8. The CDR3 sequence is 15 residues long. Germline assignment: CDR1 SQVTM and CDR2 ANQGSEA. The CDR3 sequence: CSVFRGQVSTDTQYF. CDR3 coding DNA: TGCAGCGTCTTTCGGGGACAGGTTAGCACAGATACGCAGTATTTT.

This clonotype came up many times. The rearrangement joins TRBV3-1 to TRBJ2-2, with 9 bases fitting TRBD2. The CDR3 extends over 16 amino acids. The germline V gene encodes CDR1 LGHDT and CDR2 YNNKEL (reference sequence). V gave up 5 bases and J gave up 0 bases; unmatched junction bases: 4. The CDR3 region is CASSSRTSANTGELFF. The CDR3 coding sequence is TGTGCCAGCAGCTCGCGGACTAGCGCGAACACCGGGGAGCTGTTTTTT.

This clonotype was seen many times. The V gene is TRBV5-1, the J gene TRBJ2-3; D ambiguous. The CDR3 is 14 amino acids. The germline gives CDR1 SGHRS, CDR2 YFSETQ. V lost 1 base and J lost 3, with 9 bases in between. As DNA, the CDR3 is TGCGCCAGCAGCTTGTTAGGTGGAACAGATACGCAGTATTTT. Its translation is CASSLLGGTDTQYF. The complete variable domain, with remaining parts taken from reference TRBV5-1 and TRBJ2-3, reads KAGVTQTPRYLIKTRGQQVTLSCSPISGHRSVSWYQQTPGQGLQFLFEYFSETQRNKGNFPGRFSGRQFSNSRSEMNVSTLELGDSALYLCASSLLGGTDTQYFGPGTRLTVL.

The chain couples TRBV20-1 to TRBJ1-1; D is unresolved. Trimming took off 6 bases at V and 3 bases at J, with 11 bases between the two ends. This CDR3 has 12 amino acids. Germline CDR1 is DFQATT and CDR2 is SNEGSKA (reference sequence). The CDR3 nucleotides read TGCAGTGCAGTATTTTCATACACTGAAGCTTTCTTT. Translating it yields CSAVFSYTEAFF.

This clonotype has a single count. The rearrangement joins TRBV7-9 to TRBJ1-6, with a possible D match to TRBD1 (5 bases). V lost 5 bases and J lost 5, with 13 bases in between. Germline CDR1 and CDR2: SEHNR and FQNEAQ (reference sequence). The length of the CDR3 is 15 residues. The CDR3 is CASSPRGPHNSPLHF. The CDR3 nucleotides read TGTGCCAGCAGCCCTAGGGGACCACATAATTCACCCCTCCACTTT.